The source of this T cell receptor beta chain is a study of blood T cell repertoires in COVID-19. Study-level information: From the United States, Italy and Spain came samples of acute and convalescent COVID-19.

As handled by the study authors: Estimation of nucleated cell counts was performed using reference gene primer amplification. Here immunoSEQ multiplex PCR was the method, and the copy in TCRdb shows in-frame clones only, minus some. Clonal size and the V and J genes are those of that table, whereas D and trimming came from the DNA. The sample gives some 160,000 clones, roughly 88% of which show up once; less than 8% is in the top ten. Researchers sorted participants into cohorts using their self-reported clinical history. The receptor's source is a woman between 45 and 60 years old who had recovered from COVID-19. The sample consisted of PBMCs or T cells enriched from blood (not recorded which).

The DNA of the CDR3 is TGTGCCAGCAGTTGGCAGGGCCCTTATGGCTACACCTTC. Its protein product is CASSWQGPYGYTF. The chain couples TRBV6-5 to TRBJ1-2; D may be TRBD1 (5 bases). The length of the CDR3 is 13 residues. Trimming removed 4 bases at V and 5 bases at J, with 11 bases between. In germline, CDR1 is MNHEY, CDR2 SVGAGI.